This T cell receptor (beta chain) was recorded in a study of control samples from healthy donors and cancer patients. Some clones are missing from TCRdb's copy, which holds only in-frame ones; the method was immunoSEQ multiplex PCR. The table lists roughly 50,000 clones, approximately 96% of them singletons, with 1.5% to 2% in the top ten. The origin of this receptor is a woman aged 25 to 45 in good health. The sequencing input was blood.

The CDR3 loop reads CASSFGPERGTYEQYF. Written as DNA, the CDR3 is TGCGCCAGCAGCTTCGGGCCGGAGCGGGGGACCTACGAGCAGTACTTC. The chain joins TRBV5-1 to TRBJ2-7; 8 bases agree with TRBD2. There are 16 residues in the CDR3. The germline V gene has CDR1 SGHRS and CDR2 YFSETQ. J was trimmed by 2 bases and V by 2 bases; bases with no gene match: 9.